The present T cell receptor (beta chain) was sequenced within a study of T cell repertoires in cytomegalovirus infection. V lost 5 bases and J lost 3, with 14 bases in between. The V gene's germline CDR1 is SGHTA and CDR2 FQGNSA. The CDR3 is made up of 14 amino acids. In TCRdb, the reads were re-called with MiXCR into one record per CDR3 protein. The sample lists more than 350,000 distinct CDR3 sequences; approximately 31% were seen once. In regard to this clonotype: A much larger clonotype is one base distant, so this may be a read error.

The chain has TRBV7-2 and TRBJ2-7, with D maybe TRBD2 (6 bases). The source of this sequence is a human donor in good health (CMV status not recorded). Some clones in this sample may be carry-over from other donors' samples. Sequencing used PBMCs. Written as DNA, the CDR3 is TGTGCCAGCAGCCCGCGCTGGGACTGCTACGAGCAGTACTTC. It yields the protein CASSPRWDCYEQYF.